This T cell receptor (beta chain) was sequenced during a study of blood T cell repertoires in COVID-19 (dated by TCRdb to 2020 to 2021). Regarding the complete study: Collaborator samples came from the United States, Italy and Spain and covered acute and convalescent phases of COVID-19. The prospective study material was composed of cDNA or gDNA derived from T cells, B-cell-depleted T cells, or PBMCs. Subjects who had been exposed to COVID-19, were actively infected with it, or had recovered from it provided the deeply sampled blood TCRbeta repertoires that made up the dataset. A freely available public database, intended as a resource for researchers studying the immune response to SARS-CoV-2, is where the repertoires were released. Samples came from the ongoing ImmuneRACE study (first 160 participants) plus 1,254 subjects from 6 global collaborators. Sample metadata almost always included a de-identified subject ID, COVID-19 status, age in years and sex. Where available, HLA class I and class II types were obtained from metadata supplied by the sample provider rather than from assay-based typing. General conclusions and limits of the study: The amount of clinical and demographic metadata varied by source and participant and was provided uncurated.

TCRbeta CDR3 regions were amplified from genomic DNA by means of the immunoSEQ Assay, a bias-controlled multiplex PCR. Per the source publication's procedure: The number of nucleated cells in each sample was estimated by amplification of reference gene primers within the assay. To quantify the absolute abundance of each unique TCRbeta CDR3 rearrangement, sequence reads were collapsed and filtered. For each sample, productive Simpson clonality was calculated as the square root of Simpson's diversity index across productive rearrangements. The source is immuneACCESS, and TCRdb retained only in-frame sequences with V and J called. Part of the clones is not carried over; for the studies checked, unresolved V genes explain less than half of this, and the remainder is unexplained. V and J calls plus clone size are reproduced from that table; the DNA served to infer D and trimming. The sample data list fewer than 350,000 clones, and approximately 83% of these were observed just once. 2% to 2.5% of the sample rests with the top ten.

For this chain, trimming is 2 bases at the V end and 5 bases at the J end, and the number of junction bases without a gene match is 5. The CDR3 runs 15 amino acids, cysteine and phenylalanine included. Only CDR3 DNA remains: 45 bases, in frame from the first base. CDR1 and CDR2 are drawn from the germline V gene: SGHDT, YYEEEE. Comments on this clone: The antigen this receptor binds is unknown. There are no base qualities to consult, and no much larger clone falls within one base.

Samples from volunteer blood donors who had recovered from COVID-19 were contributed by a second Seattle source. Each collaborating institution followed its own protocols to collect whole blood in K2EDTA tubes. Collaborator samples were shipped for TCRbeta analysis as frozen whole blood, isolated PBMCs, or DNA extracted from either sample type. What was sequenced was peripheral blood. Recombination connected TRBV5-6 to TRBJ1-3; 9 bases in between match TRBD1. The sequence came from a woman under 40 who had recovered from COVID-19. The CDR3 protein sequence reads: CASSFRGQGRNTIYF. At the DNA level, the sequence is TGTGCCAGCAGCTTTAGGGGACAGGGTAGAAACACCATATATTTT.